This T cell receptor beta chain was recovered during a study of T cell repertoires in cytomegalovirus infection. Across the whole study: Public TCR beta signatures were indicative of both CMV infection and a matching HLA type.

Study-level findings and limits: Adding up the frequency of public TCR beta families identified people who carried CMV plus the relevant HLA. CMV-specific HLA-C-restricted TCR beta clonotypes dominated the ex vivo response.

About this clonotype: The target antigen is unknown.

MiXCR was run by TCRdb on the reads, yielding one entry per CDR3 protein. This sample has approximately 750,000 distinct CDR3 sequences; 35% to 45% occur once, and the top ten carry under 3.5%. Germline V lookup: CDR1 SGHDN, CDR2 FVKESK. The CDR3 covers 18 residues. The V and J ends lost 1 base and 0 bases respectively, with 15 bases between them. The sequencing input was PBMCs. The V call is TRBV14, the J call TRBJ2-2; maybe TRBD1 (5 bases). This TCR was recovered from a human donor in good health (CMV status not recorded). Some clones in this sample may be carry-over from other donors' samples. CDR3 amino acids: CASSQGGAGGTNTGELFF. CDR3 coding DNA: TGTGCCAGCAGCCAAGGGGGCGCAGGCGGAACGAACACCGGGGAGCTGTTTTTT.